A selection of T cell receptor beta chains follows, all from one sample in a study of identical twins. One entry per CDR3 protein, called by TCRdb with MiXCR from the 5' RACE reads. There are hundreds of thousands of distinct CDR3 sequences in the sample; roughly 9% occur only once, and 6% to 8.5% lies in the top ten. The same data also went into a second study, on yellow fever vaccine responses in identical twins.

The specimen was CD8+ T cells sorted from blood. These receptors were obtained from a young woman in good health. CDR3s include the opening cysteine and the closing phenylalanine or tryptophan. A D gene is named only where the DNA matches it firmly. Clone sizes are given selectively: once, few, many, or a class where the clone is expanded.

>-|TRBV27|many|TRBJ2-1
CASSLQGLYNEQFF
TGTGCCAGCAGTTTACAGGGATTATACAATGAGCAGTTCTTC
>TRBD2|TRBV4-1|many|TRBJ2-1
CASSEAGGGGDEQFF
TGCGCCAGCAGCGAGGCGGGAGGAGGAGGGGATGAGCAGTTCTTC
>-|TRBV4-2|many|TRBJ2-7
CASSQDLPGYEQYF
TGTGCCAGCAGCCAAGATCTGCCAGGCTACGAGCAGTACTTC
>-|TRBV9|few|TRBJ2-1
CASSPHGAEANNEQFF
TGTGCCAGCAGCCCTCACGGGGCAGAAGCAAACAATGAGCAGTTCTTC
>TRBD2|TRBV20-1|-|TRBJ2-7
CSARSSGTYQQYF
TGCAGTGCTAGGTCTAGCGGGACCTACCAGCAGTACTTC
>TRBD2|TRBV13|many|TRBJ2-7
CASSLGTSGKSYEQYF
TGTGCCAGCAGCTTAGGCACTAGCGGGAAATCCTACGAGCAGTACTTC
>-|TRBV5-1|few|TRBJ1-1
CASRETWGDTEAFF
TGCGCCAGCAGGGAGACCTGGGGTGACACTGAAGCTTTCTTT
>-|TRBV13|few|TRBJ2-1
CASSLMGHPIYNEQFF
TGTGCCAGCAGCTTAATGGGACACCCGATTTACAATGAGCAGTTCTTC
>-|TRBV10-1|few|TRBJ2-3
CASSELMGTDTQYF
TGCGCCAGCAGTGAGTTGATGGGCACAGATACGCAGTATTTT
>TRBD1|TRBV29-1|-|TRBJ2-5
CSVDLDRERETQYF
TGCAGCGTTGATTTGGACAGGGAAAGAGAGACCCAGTACTTC
>TRBD2|TRBV7-9|many|TRBJ2-7
CASSPPASGIYEQYF
TGTGCCAGCAGCCCCCCCGCTAGCGGGATCTACGAGCAGTACTTC
>TRBD1|TRBV11-2|-|TRBJ2-6
CASSLPGTVISGANVLTF
TGTGCCAGCAGCCTCCCCGGGACAGTAATCTCTGGGGCCAACGTCCTGACTTTC
>TRBD1|TRBV5-1|many|TRBJ1-1
CASSLDSGGGTEAFF
TGCGCCAGCAGCTTGGACTCAGGGGGGGGCACTGAAGCTTTCTTT
>-|TRBV4-3|many|TRBJ2-3
CASSQDRDSGASNTDTQYF
TGCGCCAGCAGCCAAGATCGTGATAGCGGCGCCTCAAACACAGATACGCAGTATTTT
>TRBD1|TRBV3-1|-|TRBJ1-4
CASSQNTGGDEKLFF
TGTGCCAGCAGCCAAAACACAGGGGGAGATGAAAAACTGTTTTTT
>TRBD2|TRBV20-1|many|TRBJ2-1
CSARFLAGGRSYNEQFF
TGCAGTGCTAGATTCCTAGCGGGGGGGCGATCCTACAATGAGCAGTTCTTC
>TRBD2|TRBV11-2|many|TRBJ2-3
CASSTEPLAGGRTDTQYF
TGTGCCAGCAGCACCGAGCCACTAGCGGGGGGACGCACAGATACGCAGTATTTT
>TRBD1|TRBV11-2|few|TRBJ2-2
CASSPWDRGSVTGELFF
TGTGCCAGCAGCCCCTGGGACAGGGGTTCGGTCACCGGGGAGCTGTTTTTT
>TRBD2|TRBV27|few|TRBJ2-5
CASSSLSPGGGNQETQYF
TGTGCCAGCAGTTCCCTAAGCCCGGGAGGGGGGAACCAAGAGACCCAGTACTTC
>-|TRBV4-3|-|TRBJ2-3
CASSQDWIVRQTGDTQYF
TGCGCCAGCAGCCAAGATTGGATAGTGCGGCAAACGGGGGATACGCAGTATTTT